The 20 T cell receptor beta chains below were found in one sample sequenced in a study of cytomegalovirus exposure and HLA in healthy donors. TCRdb's copy holds only in-frame clones and misses some; the assay was immunoSEQ multiplex PCR. The repertoire consists of roughly 150,000 clones, with roughly 80% occurring once and the leading ten covering 10% to 13%. The sequencing sample was made of PBMCs. These receptors all come from a man under 40 in good health and CMV-seropositive.

This clone was counted a single time. The chain recombines TRBV4-3 with TRBJ1-2, with D uncertain. This CDR3 spans 16 amino acids. V was trimmed by 1 base and J by 5 bases, leaving 17 bases between them. The germline CDR1 and CDR2 sequences are LGHNA and YSLEER. The CDR3 region is CASSQARTGQGYGYTF. The CDR3 coding sequence is TGCGCCAGCAGCCAAGCGAGAACTGGGCAAGGTTATGGCTACACCTTC.

J is TRBJ1-2 and V is TRBV6-5; TRBD1 aligns across 11 bases. CDR1 is MNHEY and CDR2 is SVGAGI in the germline V gene. This CDR3 has 15 residues. The ends lost 8 bases at V and 2 bases at J; junction bases unmatched: 7. The CDR3 loop reads CASAMGQGGNYGYTF. In DNA, the CDR3 is TGTGCCAGCGCGATGGGACAGGGGGGAAACTATGGCTACACCTTC.

CDR3 in amino acids: CASSLGPTGEAFF. CDR3 in DNA: TGTGCCAGCAGCTTGGGGCCGACAGGGGAAGCTTTCTTT. The gene calls are TRBV7-2 and TRBJ1-1, with TRBD1 matching 7 bases. The germline gives CDR1 SGHTA, CDR2 FQGNSA. This CDR3 contains 13 residues. The trim removed 3 bases at V and 8 bases at J, leaving 6 bases unmatched.

This clone was seen at least ten times. The V call is TRBV6-1, the J call TRBJ2-7, with TRBD1 as a possible D gene (6 bases). Germline assignment: CDR1 MNHNS and CDR2 SASEGT. The CDR3 runs to 16 residues. Deletions cut 0 bases from V and 0 bases from J, with 12 bases between. The CDR3 bases are TGTGCCAGCAGTGAAGCTCTCAACAGGGCCTCCTACGAGCAGTACTTC. As protein: CASSEALNRASYEQYF.

This clone was observed a handful of times. This sequence joins TRBV2 and TRBJ2-5, with 8 bases matching TRBD1. CDR1 is SNHLY, CDR2 FYNNEI, per germline. The CDR3 spans 13 residues. J gave up 7 bases and V 3 bases, and 4 bases lay outside the gene matches. CDR3 DNA sequence: TGTGCCAGCAGTGAGACAGGGGAAGGGACCCAGTACTTC. It encodes CASSETGEGTQYF.

The chain recombines TRBV6-1 with TRBJ2-7; 7 bases line up with TRBD2. This CDR3 contains 14 residues. The germline CDR1 and CDR2 sequences are MNHNS and SASEGT. V was clipped by 3 bases and J by 3 bases; unmatched bases: 5. The CDR3 region is CASSDPGDYYEQYF. The CDR3 DNA sequence: TGTGCCAGCAGTGACCCCGGGGACTACTACGAGCAGTACTTC.

This chain uses TRBV2 with TRBJ2-3; maybe TRBD2 (5 bases). This CDR3 is built from 15 residues. Deletions cut 6 bases from V and 2 bases from J, with 15 bases between. Germline loops: CDR1 SNHLY, CDR2 FYNNEI. For the CDR3, the DNA is TGTGCCAGCAGCCTTACCGGGATAAACACAGATACGCAGTATTTT. As protein: CASSLTGINTDTQYF.

This chain uses TRBV7-2 with TRBJ2-5; D perhaps matches TRBD2 (5 bases). This CDR3 is built from 16 residues. The V end lost 1 base, the J end lost 5 bases, and 17 bases lay between the germline ends. From germline, CDR1 is SGHTA and CDR2 FQGNSA. This chain's CDR3 is CASSLGRAGVRETQYF. CDR3 bases: TGTGCCAGCAGCTTAGGACGAGCCGGGGTTCGGGAGACCCAGTACTTC. The variable domain in full, completed from reference TRBV7-2 and TRBJ2-5, reads GAGVSQSPSNKVTEKGKDVELRCDPISGHTALYWYRQSLGQGLEFLIYFQGNSAPDKSGLPSDRFSAERTGGSVSTLTIQRTQQEDSAVYLCASSLGRAGVRETQYFGPGTRLLVL.

This sequence joins TRBV9 and TRBJ1-2, with 10 nucleotides matching TRBD1. The J segment lost 6 bases and the V segment lost 0 bases, leaving 2 bases of the junction unmatched. The CDR3 totals 14 residues. The germline V gene encodes CDR1 SGDLS and CDR2 YYNGEE. CDR3 in amino acids: CASSVGTGGNGYTF. The CDR3 bases are TGTGCCAGCAGCGTAGGGACAGGGGGTAATGGCTACACCTTC.

The CDR3 is CASSHRTEYEQYF. The CDR3 region has the DNA TGTGCCAGTAGTCACCGGACAGAGTACGAGCAGTACTTC. The chain combines TRBV19 with TRBJ2-7; possibly TRBD1 for D (6 bases). V was pared by 5 bases and J by 4 bases, with 12 bases between. There are 13 residues in the CDR3. Germline values: CDR1 LNHDA, CDR2 SQIVND (reference sequence).

The chain carries TRBV6-6 and TRBJ1-1, with a tentative D call TRBD1 (5 bases). Germline V gene data show CDR1 as MNHNY and CDR2 as SVGAGI (reference sequence). This CDR3 region has 14 residues. Trimming took off 2 bases at V and 0 bases at J, with 7 bases between the two ends. The CDR3, as DNA: TGTGCCAGCAGTTACCCGACAGTGAACACTGAAGCTTTCTTT. Residues: CASSYPTVNTEAFF.

The rearrangement uses TRBV7-9 and TRBJ2-1; 8 bases line up with TRBD2. CDR3 length: 18 amino acids. Germline-derived CDR1 and CDR2 are SEHNR and FQNEAQ (reference sequence). The ends lost 5 bases at V and 1 base at J; junction bases unmatched: 13. CDR3 sequence reads: CASSLLRGSGKSYNEQFF. CDR3 sequence (DNA): TGTGCCAGCAGCCTCCTCCGAGGTAGCGGGAAATCCTACAATGAGCAGTTCTTC.

The rearrangement uses TRBV27 and TRBJ2-1; 13 bases fit TRBD2. This CDR3 spans 15 amino acids. CDR1 and CDR2 from the germline V gene are MNHEY and SMNVEV (reference sequence). The J segment lost 9 bases and the V segment lost 6 bases, leaving 8 bases of the junction unmatched. The CDR3 sequence is CASSQLAGGYVEQFF. CDR3 sequence (DNA): TGTGCCAGCAGCCAACTAGCGGGAGGGTATGTTGAGCAGTTCTTC.

CDR3: CASSSSQREGYYGYTF. CDR3 in DNA: TGTGCCAGCAGTTCGTCTCAGCGGGAGGGTTACTATGGCTACACCTTC. This chain links TRBV28 with TRBJ1-2; no reliable D call. Germline loops: CDR1 MDHEN, CDR2 SYDVKM. This CDR3 spans 16 amino acids. Trimming removed 4 bases at V and 3 bases at J, with 18 bases between.

CDR3 protein: CASSLDRFRSYEQYF. CDR3 coding DNA: TGTGCCAGCAGTCTCGACAGGTTTCGCTCCTACGAGCAGTACTTC. This chain connects TRBV27 to TRBJ2-7; weak D call: TRBD1 (6 bases). This CDR3 contains 15 residues. CDR1 is MNHEY, CDR2 SMNVEV, per germline (reference sequence). The germline V and J ends were trimmed by 5 bases and 0 bases, with 14 bases remaining between them.

V usage is TRBV21-1 and J usage is TRBJ1-1. TRBV21-1 is a known pseudogene. The CDR3 is 11 residues long. The chain's CDR3 is CASSPYTEAFF. CDR3 DNA sequence: TGTGCCAGCAGCCCGTACACTGAAGCTTTCTTT.

This clone has a handful of counts. CDR3 protein: CASTLPGQGTYGYTF. The CDR3 DNA reads TGTGCCAGCACCCTACCGGGACAGGGGACCTATGGCTACACCTTC. The chain couples TRBV7-9 to TRBJ1-2, with 10 bases that match TRBD1. V lost 7 bases to trimming and J lost 4 bases; unmatched junction nucleotides: 9. The germline CDR1 and CDR2 sequences are SEHNR and FQNEAQ (reference sequence). The CDR3 has 15 residues.

The rearrangement links TRBV14 to TRBJ1-6; possibly TRBD1 for D (6 bases). Trimming stripped 4 bases from V and 4 bases from J, with 8 bases between. The length of the CDR3 is 14 residues. CDR1 and CDR2 from the germline V gene are SGHDN and FVKESK. The CDR3 DNA follows: TGTGCCAGCAGCCGACAGGTTTATAATTCACCCCTCCACTTT. Its translation is CASSRQVYNSPLHF. The entire variable domain, with the rest obtained from reference TRBV14 and TRBJ1-6, is as follows: EAGVTQFPSHSVIEKGQTVTLRCDPISGHDNLYWYRRVMGKEIKFLLHFVKESKQDESGMPNNRFLAERTGGTYSTLKVQPAELEDSGVYFCASSRQVYNSPLHFGNGTRLTVT.

This clone has a handful of counts. This chain joins TRBV9 and TRBJ2-7; unclear D gene. V lost 0 bases, J lost 3 bases, and 10 bases lay in between. The CDR3 covers 14 residues. Germline values: CDR1 SGDLS, CDR2 YYNGEE. The CDR3 bases are TGTGCCAGCAGCGTAGGAGTTCTGAGCTACGAGCAGTACTTC. It codes for CASSVGVLSYEQYF.

The chain couples TRBV7-2 to TRBJ1-5; D may be TRBD1 (5 bases). CDR3 length equals 17 residues. V was clipped by 5 bases and J by 4 bases, with 21 bases between them. CDR1 is SGHTA and CDR2 is FQGNSA in the germline V gene. CDR3 nucleotides: TGTGCCAGCAGCAAAGCCGGGTCCCAGGGTAGGAATCAGCCCCAGCATTTT. This sequence encodes CASSKAGSQGRNQPQHF.